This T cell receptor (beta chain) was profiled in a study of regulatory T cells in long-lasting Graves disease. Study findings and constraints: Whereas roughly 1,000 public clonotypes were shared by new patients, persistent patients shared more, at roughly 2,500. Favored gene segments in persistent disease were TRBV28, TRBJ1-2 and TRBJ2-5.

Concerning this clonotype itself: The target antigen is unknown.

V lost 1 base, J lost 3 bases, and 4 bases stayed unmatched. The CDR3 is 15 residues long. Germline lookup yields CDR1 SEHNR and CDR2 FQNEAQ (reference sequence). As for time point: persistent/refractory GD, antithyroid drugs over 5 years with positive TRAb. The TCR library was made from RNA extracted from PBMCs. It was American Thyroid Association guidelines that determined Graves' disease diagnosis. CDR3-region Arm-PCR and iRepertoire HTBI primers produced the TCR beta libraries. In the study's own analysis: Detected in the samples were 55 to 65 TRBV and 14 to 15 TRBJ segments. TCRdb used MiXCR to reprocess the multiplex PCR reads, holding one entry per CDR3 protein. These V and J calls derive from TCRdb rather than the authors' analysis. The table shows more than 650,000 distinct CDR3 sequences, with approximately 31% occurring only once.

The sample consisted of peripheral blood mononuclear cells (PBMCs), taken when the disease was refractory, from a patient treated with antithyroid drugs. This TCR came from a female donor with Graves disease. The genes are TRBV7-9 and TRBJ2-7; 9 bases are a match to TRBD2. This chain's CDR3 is CASSLESSGSYEQYF. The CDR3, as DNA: TGTGCCAGCAGCTTAGAAAGTAGCGGGAGCTACGAGCAGTACTTC. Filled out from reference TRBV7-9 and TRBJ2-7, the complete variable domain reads DTGVSQNPRHKITKRGQNVTFRCDPISEHNRLYWYRQTLGQGPEFLTYFQNEAQLEKSRLLSDRFSAERPKGSFSTLEIQRTEQGDSAMYLCASSLESSGSYEQYFGPGTRLTVT.